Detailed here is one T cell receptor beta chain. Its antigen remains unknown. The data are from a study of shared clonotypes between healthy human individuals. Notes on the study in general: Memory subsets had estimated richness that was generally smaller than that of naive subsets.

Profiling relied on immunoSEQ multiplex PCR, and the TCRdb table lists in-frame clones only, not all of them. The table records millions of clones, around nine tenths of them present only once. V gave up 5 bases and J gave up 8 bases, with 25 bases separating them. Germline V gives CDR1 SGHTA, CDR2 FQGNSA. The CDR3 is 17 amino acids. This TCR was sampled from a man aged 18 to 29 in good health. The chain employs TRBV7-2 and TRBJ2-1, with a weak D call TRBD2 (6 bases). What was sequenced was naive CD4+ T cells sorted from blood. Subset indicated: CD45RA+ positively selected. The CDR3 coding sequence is TGTGCCAGCAGCCCAACAAGCCGATGGGACTGGTGGGATGAGCAGTTCTTC. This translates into CASSPTSRWDWWDEQFF.